One sample yielded the 8 T cell receptor beta chains listed below, sequenced in a study of blood T cell repertoires in COVID-19. Clones were sequenced by immunoSEQ multiplex PCR, and TCRdb holds only the in-frame ones, with some missing. The sample shows some 89,000 clones, 80% to 90% of them seen only once. The sequenced material came from peripheral blood. These receptors all come from a human donor in a cohort sampled during active COVID-19.

This chain links TRBV30 with TRBJ2-7; TRBD1 is a possible D gene (6 bases). CDR1 and CDR2 (germline): GTSNPN, SVGIG (reference sequence). The CDR3 loop spans 13 amino acids. Trimming took 4 bases from V and 2 from J, leaving 12 bases between them. Here the CDR3 DNA reads TGTGCCTGGACACCAGGGGTCGCCTACGAGCAGTACTTC. This codes for CAWTPGVAYEQYF.

The chain employs TRBV9 and TRBJ2-5, with 8 nucleotides matching TRBD2. The germline V gene has CDR1 SGDLS and CDR2 YYNGEE. The CDR3 contains 15 residues. Unmatched junction bases numbered 2, after V lost 0 bases and J lost 1 base. This CDR3 is CASSVVGGVQETQYF. The CDR3 DNA is TGTGCCAGCAGCGTAGTCGGGGGGGTCCAAGAGACCCAGTACTTC. Supplemented by reference TRBV9 and TRBJ2-5, the full variable domain reads DSGVTQTPKHLITATGQRVTLRCSPRSGDLSVYWYQQSLDQGLQFLIQYYNGEERAKGNILERFSAQQFPDLHSELNLSSLELGDSALYFCASSVVGGVQETQYFGPGTRLLVL.

V usage is TRBV30 and J usage is TRBJ1-1; D is undetermined. The CDR3 loop spans 13 amino acids. CDR1 is GTSNPN, CDR2 SVGIG, per germline (reference sequence). Trimming cost V 2 bases and J 1 base, with 8 bases left between them. CDR3 nucleotide sequence: TGTGCCTGGAGTAGGAGCGCGAACACTGAAGCTTTCTTT. It encodes CAWSRSANTEAFF.

The chain uses TRBV3-1 (or the pseudogene TRBV3-2) and TRBJ1-3; D gene ambiguous. This CDR3 is 12 amino acids long. Germline values: CDR1 LGHDT, CDR2 YNNKEL (reference sequence). Trimming removed 5 bases from V and 3 bases from J, with 5 bases in between. The CDR3 coding sequence is TGTGCCAGCAGCTGGAGTGGAAACACCATATATTTT. Residues: CASSWSGNTIYF.

The V call is TRBV6-5, the J call TRBJ2-3; the match to TRBD2 covers 10 bases. The CDR3 has 15 amino acids. V dropped 0 bases and J dropped 8; count of bases not matched to a gene: 5. Germline assignment: CDR1 MNHEY and CDR2 SVGAGI. The CDR3 protein is CASSYSPSGSSTQYF. The CDR3 DNA follows: TGTGCCAGCAGTTACTCGCCTAGCGGGAGTAGTACGCAGTATTTT.

The V call is TRBV5-4, the J call TRBJ2-4, with D perhaps matching TRBD2 (6 bases). The CDR3 runs to 13 residues. Trimming cost V 3 bases and J 6 bases, with 10 bases left between them. The germline V gene encodes CDR1 SGHNT and CDR2 YYREEE (reference sequence). The CDR3 DNA reads as TGTGCCAGCAGCTCGGAGCGGGCAAACATTCAGTACTTC. Translation: CASSSERANIQYF.

The V and J genes are TRBV19 and TRBJ2-3; TRBD2 agrees at 11 bases. With V trimmed by 6 bases and J by 2 bases, 4 bases remained unmatched. The CDR3 covers 15 residues. Germline V gives CDR1 LNHDA, CDR2 SQIVND (reference sequence). CDR3 amino acids: CASSRLAGHTDTQYF. DNA for the CDR3: TGTGCCAGTAGCCGACTAGCGGGACACACAGATACGCAGTATTTT.

The genes are TRBV15 and TRBJ1-1, with TRBD1 identical over 8 bases. V was clipped by 3 bases and J by 4 bases; unmatched bases: 4. The CDR3 spans 14 residues. Per germline, CDR1 LNHNV and CDR2 YYDKDF (reference sequence). The CDR3 nucleotides are TGTGCCACCAGCAGGGACAGGGTGATCACTGAAGCTTTCTTT. Translating gives CATSRDRVITEAFF.